The present TCR beta chain was sequenced within a study of metastatic and nonmetastatic thyroid tumors. Study at large: Where malignant and benign thyroid patients were concerned, repertoires were compared across blood and tumor or nodule tissue.

Before thyroid surgery, none of the patients had received any treatment. There are a few counts of this clone. TCRdb re-analyzed the PCR reads using MiXCR. Of 11,000 to 15,000 clones listed, about 3.5% are singletons. The CDR3 has 22 amino acids. Trimming took 3 bases from V and 2 from J; bases not matched to a gene: 28. Germline V CDR1 and CDR2: MDHEN, SYDVKM. The specimen was tumor tissue. This sequence joins TRBV28 and TRBJ2-7; 7 nucleotides line up with TRBD1. This TCR derives from a female donor with papillary thyroid cancer or a benign thyroid nodule (not recorded which). Some clones in this sample may be carry-over from other donors' samples. The CDR3 loop is CASSFIRGRQGVDKRSTYEQYF. The CDR3 DNA sequence: TGTGCCAGCAGTTTTATTAGGGGTAGGCAGGGGGTGGATAAACGCTCAACCTACGAGCAGTACTTC. Supplemented by reference TRBV28 and TRBJ2-7, the full variable domain reads DVKVTQSSRYLVKRTGEKVFLECVQDMDHENMFWYRQDPGLGLRLIYFSYDVKMKEKGDIPEGYSVSREKKERFSLILESASTNQTSMYLCASSFIRGRQGVDKRSTYEQYFGPGTRLTVT.